Shown below are 14 T cell receptor beta chains from a single sample sequenced in a study of blood T cell repertoires in COVID-19. Profiling relied on immunoSEQ multiplex PCR, and the TCRdb table lists in-frame clones only, not all of them. The data contain 200,000 or so clones, roughly 81% of them singletons. The sequencing input was peripheral blood. All receptors derive from a woman older than 75 with COVID-19, enrolled during active disease.

CDR3 DNA: TGTGCCAGCCTGCCTCAGGGGAAAATAGTTGGCAATCAGCCCCAGCATTTT. Its translation: CASLPQGKIVGNQPQHF. V gene TRBV28 combines with J gene TRBJ1-5; maybe TRBD1 (6 bases). Germline loops: CDR1 MDHEN, CDR2 SYDVKM. The V and J ends lost 8 bases and 2 bases respectively, with 22 bases between them. The CDR3 has 17 residues.

As concerns this clone: The junction departs from the called germline gene at one end, perhaps through a read error. V and J are TRBV2 and TRBJ1-2; 7 bases are shared with TRBD1. There are 14 residues in the CDR3. Germline V gene sequence: CDR1 SNHLY, CDR2 FYNNEI. The CDR3: CASSKGQLWTIPHF. The CDR3 DNA is TGTGCCAGCAGTAAGGGACAGCTTTGGACGATCCCTCACTTC.

This chain links TRBV19 with TRBJ2-1, with TRBD2 matching 16 bases. From germline, CDR1 is LNHDA and CDR2 SQIVND (reference sequence). Unmatched junction bases numbered 9, after V lost 4 bases and J lost 9 bases. The CDR3 runs 17 residues. The CDR3 protein is CASSNPGLAGGPGEQFF. The CDR3 nucleotides read TGTGCCAGTAGTAATCCGGGACTAGCGGGAGGGCCGGGTGAGCAGTTCTTC.

This clone appeared once. This rearrangement joins TRBV7-9 to TRBJ1-1; 8 bases map to TRBD1. CDR1 is SEHNR and CDR2 is FQNEAQ in the germline V gene (reference sequence). The CDR3 has 15 amino acids. J lost 3 bases, V lost 2 bases, and 5 bases had no gene match. DNA of the CDR3: TGTGCCAGCAGCTTAAGACAGGGGCGGGACACTGAAGCTTTCTTT. Its protein product is CASSLRQGRDTEAFF.

The chain uses TRBV5-6 and TRBJ2-7; 8 bases line up with TRBD1. J lost 3 bases, V lost 3 bases, and 11 bases had no gene match. Germline CDR1 is SGHDT and CDR2 is YYEEEE. CDR3 length: 16 amino acids. This chain's CDR3 is CASSSLRGRNGYEQYF. The CDR3 coding sequence is TGTGCCAGCAGCTCGCTCAGGGGGCGGAATGGCTACGAGCAGTACTTC.

This sequence joins TRBV6-1 and TRBJ2-7; 15 bases match TRBD2. The CDR3 contains 17 residues. CDR1 is MNHNS, CDR2 SASEGT, per germline. Trimming cost V 4 bases and J 2 bases; bases outside gene matches: 6. As DNA, the CDR3 is TGTGCCAGCAGTGGAGGACTAGCGGGAGGGCCTCCCTACGAGCAGTACTTC. Its translation: CASSGGLAGGPPYEQYF.

The chain employs TRBV24-1 and TRBJ2-2, with D perhaps matching TRBD1 (6 bases). Trimming removed 6 bases from V and 8 bases from J, with 15 bases in between. Germline CDR1 is KGHDR and CDR2 is SFDVKD. There are 14 residues in the CDR3. The CDR3 sequence: CATSKAGDSGELFF. The CDR3 nucleotides read TGTGCCACCAGTAAGGCAGGGGATTCGGGGGAGCTGTTTTTT.

The genes are TRBV2 and TRBJ2-2; the D is unclear. Trimming took 11 bases from V and 2 from J, leaving 9 bases between them. The germline V gene has CDR1 SNHLY and CDR2 FYNNEI. The CDR3 length is 12 residues. For the CDR3, the DNA is TGTGCCTCAAACTCTAACACCGGGGAGCTGTTTTTT. Its protein product is CASNSNTGELFF.

This clone has a handful of counts. The chain uses TRBV6-5 and TRBJ2-7, with 8 bases identical to TRBD2. The CDR3 loop spans 13 amino acids. After removal of 2 bases from V and 5 bases from J, the junction contained 2 bases not matched to a gene. Looked up from germline, CDR1 is MNHEY and CDR2 is SVGAGI. The CDR3 reads CASSYTAGDEQYF. DNA for the CDR3: TGTGCCAGCAGTTACACAGCGGGAGACGAGCAGTACTTC.

The rearrangement uses TRBV3-1 (or the pseudogene TRBV3-2) and TRBJ2-2; 9 positions match TRBD2. This CDR3 spans 17 amino acids. V gave up 0 bases and J gave up 7 bases; unmatched junction bases: 9. The germline V gene encodes CDR1 LGHDT and CDR2 YNNKEL (reference sequence). The CDR3 spells CASSQEEVAGAGGELFF. The CDR3 DNA reads as TGTGCCAGCAGCCAAGAGGAGGTAGCGGGAGCGGGCGGGGAGCTGTTTTTT.

The chain has TRBV6-5 and TRBJ2-1; D unresolved. The CDR3 consists of 15 residues. V shed 2 bases and J shed 2 bases, with 10 bases lying between them. Germline-derived CDR1 and CDR2 are MNHEY and SVGAGI. The CDR3 loop is CASSYPGSAYNEQFF. The CDR3 DNA follows: TGTGCCAGCAGTTACCCAGGTTCTGCCTACAATGAGCAGTTCTTC.

The gene calls are TRBV5-6 and TRBJ1-2; no reliable D call. This CDR3 region has 15 residues. Looked up from germline, CDR1 is SGHDT and CDR2 is YYEEEE. Trimming removed 0 bases at V and 4 bases at J, with 13 bases between. For the CDR3, the DNA is TGTGCCAGCAGCTTGGCCCAGCGATTATTCTATGGCTACACCTTC. This encodes CASSLAQRLFYGYTF.

V is TRBV11-3 and J is TRBJ2-7; D is unclear. CDR3 length: 14 residues. V lost 0 bases, J lost 5 bases, and 11 bases lay in between. Germline CDR1 SGHNT, CDR2 YENEEA. The CDR3 bases are TGTGCCAGCAGCTTAGATGGTGGGCGAGACGAGCAGTACTTC. The encoded protein is CASSLDGGRDEQYF.

V and J are TRBV12-5 and TRBJ2-2, with a tentative D call TRBD2 (5 bases). Trimming removed 5 bases from V and 0 bases from J, with 13 bases in between. The CDR3 runs 16 residues. In germline, CDR1 is LGHNT, CDR2 FRNRAP. In nucleotides, the CDR3 is TGTGCTAGTGGTCAAAGCTCCGGGACGAACACCGGGGAGCTGTTTTTT. This translates into CASGQSSGTNTGELFF.